Given below is one T cell receptor (beta chain) in context. Its antigen is unknown. Looked up from germline, CDR1 is SQVTM and CDR2 is ANQGSEA. Germline trimming cut 8 bases from V and 2 bases from J; bases unmatched to any gene: 7. CDR3 length equals 14 residues. The entry originates in a study of cytomegalovirus exposure and HLA in healthy donors. Study-wide results and limits: The only immune exposure information that was available was CMV serostatus. Both high specificity and high sensitivity reportedly marked the classifier's diagnosis of cytomegalovirus status.

The PCR made use of 60 Vbeta and 13 Jbeta primers. TCRdb's copy holds only in-frame clones and misses some; the assay was immunoSEQ multiplex PCR. The data contain 85,000 to 120,000 clones, roughly 80% of them singletons. This chain connects TRBV29-1 to TRBJ2-3; TRBD2 matches 10 bases. Sequenced material: PBMCs. The origin of this receptor is a man between 35 and 55 years old in good health and CMV-seronegative. The CDR3 loop is CSTLAGVTTDTQYF. CDR3 DNA sequence: TGCAGCACCCTAGCGGGAGTTACCACAGATACGCAGTATTTT.